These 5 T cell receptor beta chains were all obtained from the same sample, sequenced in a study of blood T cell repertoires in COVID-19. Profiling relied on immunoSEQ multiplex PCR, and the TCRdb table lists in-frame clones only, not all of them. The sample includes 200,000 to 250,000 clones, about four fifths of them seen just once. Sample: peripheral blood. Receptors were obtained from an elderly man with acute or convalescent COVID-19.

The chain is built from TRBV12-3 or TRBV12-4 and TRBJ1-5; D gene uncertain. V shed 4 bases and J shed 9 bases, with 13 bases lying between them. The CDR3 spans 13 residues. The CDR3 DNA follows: TGTGCCAGCAGTTCTCGACCCGAGGGGCCCCAGCATTTT. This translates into CASSSRPEGPQHF.

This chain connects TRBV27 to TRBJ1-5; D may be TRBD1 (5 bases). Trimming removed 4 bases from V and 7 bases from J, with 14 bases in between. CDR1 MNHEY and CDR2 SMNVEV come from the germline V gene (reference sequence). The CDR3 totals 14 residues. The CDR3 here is CASSSPLRGQPQHF. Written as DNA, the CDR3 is TGTGCCAGCAGTTCCCCTTTGCGGGGCCAGCCCCAGCATTTT.

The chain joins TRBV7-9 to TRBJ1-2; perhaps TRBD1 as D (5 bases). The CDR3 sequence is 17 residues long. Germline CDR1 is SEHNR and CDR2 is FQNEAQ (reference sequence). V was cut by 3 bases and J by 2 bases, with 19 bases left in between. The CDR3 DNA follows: TGTGCCAGCAGCTTGGCCCCGGCGACAGATCACAACTATGGCTACACCTTC. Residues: CASSLAPATDHNYGYTF.

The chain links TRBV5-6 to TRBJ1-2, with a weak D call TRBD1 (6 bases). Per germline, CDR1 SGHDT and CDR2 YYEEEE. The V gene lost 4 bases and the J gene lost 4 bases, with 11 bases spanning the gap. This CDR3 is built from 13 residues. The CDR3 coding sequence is TGTGCCAGCAGCCTGGACAGCCTCTATGGCTACACCTTC. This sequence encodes CASSLDSLYGYTF.

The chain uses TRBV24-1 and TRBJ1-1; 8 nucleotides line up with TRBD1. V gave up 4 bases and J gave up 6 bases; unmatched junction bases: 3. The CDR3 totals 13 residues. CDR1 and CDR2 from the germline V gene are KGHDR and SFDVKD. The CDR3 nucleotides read TGTGCCACCAGTGACCACAGGGGGGCTGAAGCTTTCTTT. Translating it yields CATSDHRGAEAFF.